There are many counts of the clone carrying this T cell receptor (beta chain). The sample belongs to a study of Graves' ophthalmopathy and Graves' hyperthyroidism. RNA transcripts were the source from which TCR beta CDR3 regions were amplified. First-round RT-PCR employed HTBI primers, with a second-round multiplex PCR after it. In TCRdb, the multiplex PCR reads were re-called with MiXCR into one record per CDR3 protein. Of some 350,000 distinct CDR3 sequences listed, about a sixth were seen once; the top ten hold 2% to 3%. Germline assignment: CDR1 DFQATT and CDR2 SNEGSKA (reference sequence). This CDR3 comprises 12 residues. The V end lost 3 bases, the J end lost 6 bases, and 12 bases lay between the germline ends.

Sequenced material: peripheral blood. The V gene is TRBV20-1, the J gene TRBJ2-7; D may be TRBD2 (5 bases). The TCR sequence derives from an adult woman with stable Graves' hyperthyroidism. Here the CDR3 reads CSASGIGGEQYF. As DNA, the CDR3 is TGCAGTGCTAGCGGGATTGGTGGCGAGCAGTACTTC.